One and the same sample provided the 7 T cell receptor beta chains below, sequenced in a study of CD8 T cells in ankylosing spondylitis. From the 5' RACE reads, TCRdb called clonotypes with MiXCR, one entry per CDR3 protein. The sample has more than 150,000 distinct CDR3 sequences; under 15% are singletons. Sample: blood, either unsorted or a sorted T cell fraction (not recorded which). The receptors here all came from a female donor with ankylosing spondylitis or in good health (not recorded which).

In this sample, this clonotype turned up a few times. Here the CDR3 reads CASSLAGTGELFF. Written as DNA, the CDR3 is TGTGCCAGCAGCTTGGCCGGCACCGGGGAGCTGTTTTTT. The V and J genes are TRBV5-6 and TRBJ2-2; no reliable D call. In germline, CDR1 is SGHDT, CDR2 YYEEEE. Deletions cut 0 bases from V and 4 bases from J, with 4 bases between. The CDR3 has 13 amino acids.

There are many counts of this clonotype. The genes are TRBV5-1 and TRBJ1-2; tentative D call: TRBD1 (6 bases). The CDR3 has 15 amino acids. Germline values: CDR1 SGHRS, CDR2 YFSETQ. The V end was cut by 0 bases, the J end by 6 bases, with 15 bases between. CDR3 DNA sequence: TGCGCCAGCAGCTTGGATCGGGGGCATCGAGATGGCTACACCTTC. Residues: CASSLDRGHRDGYTF. Based on the CDR3 plus reference TRBV5-1 and TRBJ1-2, the full variable domain is KAGVTQTPRYLIKTRGQQVTLSCSPISGHRSVSWYQQTPGQGLQFLFEYFSETQRNKGNFPGRFSGRQFSNSRSEMNVSTLELGDSALYLCASSLDRGHRDGYTFGSGTRLTVV.

Ten or more counts support this clonotype. J is TRBJ2-1 and V is TRBV4-1; D gene uncertain. Germline CDR1 is MGHRA and CDR2 is YSYEKL. V lost 0 bases and J 5 bases, leaving 11 bases between the germline ends. This CDR3 contains 15 residues. The CDR3 coding sequence is TGCGCCAGCAGCCAAGAGTCCTTCCAAAACAATGAGCAGTTCTTC. Translation gives CASSQESFQNNEQFF.

This clonotype was recorded many times. J is TRBJ2-1 and V is TRBV10-3; TRBD1 agrees at 8 bases. The CDR3 spans 17 residues. Losses at the gene ends were 4 bases for V and 8 bases for J; bases not matched to a gene: 16. Germline V CDR1 and CDR2: ENHRY, SYGVKD. In DNA form, the CDR3 reads TGTGCCATCAGTGCTCCACCGAACAGGGGGGATAGCCATGAGCAGTTCTTC. Protein: CAISAPPNRGDSHEQFF.

J is TRBJ2-3 and V is TRBV28; D is possibly TRBD1 (7 bases). Germline CDR1 is MDHEN and CDR2 is SYDVKM. CDR3 length equals 15 residues. V was trimmed by 5 bases and J by 5 bases, leaving 17 bases between them. The CDR3 sequence is CASSLPRQGGDTQYF. Here the CDR3 DNA reads TGTGCCAGCAGTCTCCCGAGACAGGGAGGAGATACGCAGTATTTT.

Many counts were recorded for this clonotype. The CDR3 protein is CASSAWDKETQYF. The CDR3 nucleotides read TGCGCCAGCAGCGCCTGGGACAAAGAGACCCAGTACTTC. The J gene is TRBJ2-5, the V gene TRBV5-1; weak D call: TRBD1 (6 bases). CDR1 and CDR2 from the germline V gene are SGHRS and YFSETQ. V was pared by 4 bases and J by 3 bases, with 10 bases between. The CDR3 consists of 13 residues.

Only a few counts were recorded for this clonotype. The chain links TRBV12-3 or TRBV12-4 to TRBJ2-3, with 11 nucleotides matching TRBD2. The CDR3 runs 16 residues. The V and J ends lost 6 bases and 4 bases, in that order; junction bases with no gene match: 9. CDR3 protein: CASRPLLAGVADTQYF. DNA of the CDR3: TGTGCCAGCAGGCCCTTACTAGCGGGAGTCGCAGATACGCAGTATTTT.